The following is a T cell receptor (beta chain) sequence with its context. Trimming pared 0 bases from V and 18 bases from J, leaving 22 bases between. The CDR3 extends over 15 amino acids. The germline CDR1 and CDR2 sequences are SGHNT and YYREEE (reference sequence). Each TRB amplification used about 250-550 ng of genomic DNA from blood. The data originate from a study of T and B cells in COVID-19 patients. BIOMED2 TRB-A/B primer pools were used in multiplex TRB PCR. TCRdb re-called the multiplex PCR reads with MiXCR, one entry per CDR3 protein. Here the sample spans about 13,000 distinct CDR3 sequences, over 25% being singletons.

This chain connects TRBV5-4 to TRBJ1-6; tentatively, D is TRBD1 (6 bases). This clonotype was obtained from a human donor who had recovered from COVID-19. Sequenced sample: blood. The CDR3 is CASSLGYPNGGAHHF. Written as DNA, the CDR3 is TGTGCCAGCAGCTTGGGCTACCCAAACGGGGGGGCCCACCACTTT. The full variable domain, its missing parts supplied by reference TRBV5-4 and TRBJ1-6, is ETGVTQSPTHLIKTRGQQVTLRCSSQSGHNTVSWYQQALGQGPQFIFQYYREEENGRGNFPPRFSGLQFPNYSSELNVNALELDDSALYLCASSLGYPNGGAHHFGNGTRLTVT.